The 22 T cell receptor beta chains reported below all come from one sample, sequenced in a study of Ad26.COV2.S vaccination and SARS-CoV-2 variants. Described treatment: over 15 received Ad26.COV2.S at low or high dose, single or two shots; roughly 5 received placebo; per-sample allocation not given. On day 63 after the first injection, vaccine and placebo recipients gave samples. The protocol was immunoSEQ multiplex PCR, while the TCRdb copy is restricted to in-frame clones and leaves out a portion. The table records some 370,000 clones, about four fifths of them present only once. The source was peripheral blood, collected in a trial of Ad26.COV2.S vaccine versus placebo. Receptor source: a person aged 18 to 65 who received the Ad26.COV2.S COVID-19 vaccine or a placebo.

This rearrangement joins TRBV24-1 to TRBJ2-3; 8 bases fit TRBD1. The CDR3 spans 17 residues. The V and J ends lost 3 bases and 2 bases, in that order; junction bases with no gene match: 9. The germline CDR1 and CDR2 sequences are KGHDR and SFDVKD. CDR3 nucleotides: TGTGCCACCAGTGATGGGATCAGGGGGCTCTTCACAGATACGCAGTATTTT. Its translation: CATSDGIRGLFTDTQYF.

The CDR3 bases are TGTGCCAGCAGCCCCCCCGCTGAGTCCTACGAGCAGTACTTC. This encodes CASSPPAESYEQYF. V and J are TRBV9 and TRBJ2-7; no definite D call. The germline V gene has CDR1 SGDLS and CDR2 YYNGEE. V was cut by 4 bases and J by 1 base, with 12 bases left in between. The CDR3 spans 14 residues.

The chain joins TRBV6-6 to TRBJ2-1; 9 bases match TRBD2. Germline V gene lookup returns CDR1 MNHNY and CDR2 SVGAGI (reference sequence). The CDR3 loop spans 15 amino acids. V was clipped by 7 bases and J by 4 bases; unmatched bases: 8. CDR3 sequence reads: CASTTTSGLYNEQFF. CDR3 coding DNA: TGTGCCAGCACCACCACTAGCGGGCTTTACAATGAGCAGTTCTTC.

This clone was detected a few times. The chain carries TRBV12-5 and TRBJ2-3; D is unclear. Germline V gene data show CDR1 as LGHNT and CDR2 as FRNRAP. The length of the CDR3 is 12 residues. Trimming pared 5 bases from V and 6 bases from J, leaving 9 bases between. CDR3 sequence reads: CASGPPSDTQYF. The CDR3 nucleotides are TGTGCTAGTGGTCCCCCCTCGGATACGCAGTATTTT.

The rearrangement links TRBV9 to TRBJ1-1; D remains ambiguous. The CDR3 runs 12 residues. Trimming shortened V by 2 bases and J by 1 base, and 3 bases separated the two germline ends. The germline V gene has CDR1 SGDLS and CDR2 YYNGEE. The CDR3 DNA reads TGTGCCAGCAGCGTCGCGAACACTGAAGCTTTCTTT. This sequence encodes CASSVANTEAFF.

The rearrangement uses TRBV27 and TRBJ2-4, with D hard to call. V lost 4 bases, J lost 0 bases, and 7 bases lay in between. The CDR3 totals 14 residues. Germline loops: CDR1 MNHEY, CDR2 SMNVEV (reference sequence). CDR3 bases: TGTGCCAGCAGTTCTGCACTAGCCAAAAACATTCAGTACTTC. This sequence encodes CASSSALAKNIQYF.

This chain links TRBV19 with TRBJ1-5; D is unclear. The CDR3 is made up of 16 amino acids. Germline CDR1 LNHDA, CDR2 SQIVND (reference sequence). V lost 6 bases and J lost 0, with 15 bases in between. The CDR3 sequence is CASRELDGNSNQPQHF. The CDR3 nucleotides are TGTGCCAGTAGAGAGCTCGACGGGAATAGCAATCAGCCCCAGCATTTT.

J is TRBJ1-6 and V is TRBV5-6; TRBD1 is a possible D gene (5 bases). In germline, CDR1 is SGHDT, CDR2 YYEEEE. The length of the CDR3 is 16 residues. V dropped 4 bases and J dropped 3 bases, with 14 bases sitting between them. The CDR3: CASSGGARLYNSPLHF. CDR3 sequence (DNA): TGTGCCAGCAGCGGAGGGGCCAGGCTCTATAATTCACCCCTCCACTTT.

The rearrangement uses TRBV6-5 and TRBJ2-1, with 13 positions matching TRBD2. The V gene's germline CDR1 is MNHEY and CDR2 SVGAGI. The V and J ends lost 6 bases and 12 bases, in that order; junction bases with no gene match: 5. CDR3 length: 13 residues. CDR3 amino acids: CASSSGLAGVQFF. In DNA form, the CDR3 reads TGTGCCAGCAGCAGCGGACTAGCGGGGGTGCAGTTCTTC.

The J gene is TRBJ2-1, the V gene TRBV10-3, with TRBD2 identical over 9 bases. V was clipped by 6 bases and J by 9 bases; unmatched bases: 15. The CDR3 is 16 residues long. Per the germline V gene, CDR1 is ENHRY and CDR2 is SYGVKD. The CDR3, as DNA: TGTGCCATCAGCGGGACTAGCCCAATCCCATCGGGTGAGCAGTTCTTC. Its protein product is CAISGTSPIPSGEQFF.

The V call is TRBV5-4, the J call TRBJ2-1; a possible D gene is TRBD1 (6 bases). This CDR3 spans 14 amino acids. CDR1 and CDR2 from the germline V gene are SGHNT and YYREEE (reference sequence). Trimming removed 0 bases from V and 9 bases from J, with 13 bases in between. Here the CDR3 reads CASSLGGPGCEQFF. The CDR3 DNA reads as TGTGCCAGCAGCTTGGGGGGGCCAGGGTGTGAGCAGTTCTTC.

The chain links TRBV3-1 (or the pseudogene TRBV3-2) to TRBJ1-3; D not certain. The CDR3 has 12 residues. Germline CDR1 is LGHDT and CDR2 is YNNKEL (reference sequence). Deletions cut 8 bases from V and 0 bases from J, with 5 bases between. CDR3 coding DNA: TGTGCCAGCCGGAGCTCTGGAAACACCATATATTTT. Translating gives CASRSSGNTIYF.

This clone was seen only once. This chain uses TRBV5-1 with TRBJ2-7, with TRBD1 matching over 9 bases. Germline assignment: CDR1 SGHRS and CDR2 YFSETQ. CDR3 length: 14 residues. Trimming removed 5 bases from V and 4 bases from J; junction bases left unmatched: 7. This CDR3 reads CASSGDRVDYEQYF. The CDR3 DNA reads as TGCGCCAGCAGTGGGGACAGGGTGGATTACGAGCAGTACTTC.

V and J are TRBV5-1 and TRBJ1-1, with D hard to call. Germline V CDR1 and CDR2: SGHRS, YFSETQ. The V and J ends lost 7 bases and 0 bases respectively, with 13 bases between them. The CDR3 has 14 amino acids. CDR3 loop: CASRLGLMNTEAFF. The CDR3 region has the DNA TGCGCCAGCCGACTAGGACTGATGAACACTGAAGCTTTCTTT.

This chain joins TRBV4-1 and TRBJ2-1, with D perhaps matching TRBD2 (5 bases). The CDR3 runs 19 residues. The germline V gene encodes CDR1 MGHRA and CDR2 YSYEKL. V lost 1 base and J lost 0, with 19 bases in between. The CDR3 DNA follows: TGCGCCAGCAGCCAAGCCAGTGGACTGAAACTTGGCTCCTACAATGAGCAGTTCTTC. Translating gives CASSQASGLKLGSYNEQFF.

The V gene is TRBV9, the J gene TRBJ1-3; D gene uncertain. The V and J ends lost 0 bases and 1 base respectively, with 11 bases between them. The CDR3 sequence is 16 residues long. Germline V gene lookup returns CDR1 SGDLS and CDR2 YYNGEE. The CDR3, as DNA: TGTGCCAGCAGCGTAGACCCGGGGAGTTCTGGAAACACCATATATTTT. It codes for CASSVDPGSSGNTIYF.

The CDR3 region has the DNA TGTGCCAGCAGTTACACCGGGACGCAGCCCCAGCATTTT. Translated, it gives CASSYTGTQPQHF. This chain links TRBV6-5 with TRBJ1-5, with a possible D match to TRBD1 (5 bases). V lost 2 bases, J lost 7 bases, and 9 bases lay in between. Germline-derived CDR1 and CDR2 are MNHEY and SVGAGI. CDR3 size: 13 residues.

V and J are TRBV28 and TRBJ1-2; no reliable D call. V lost 3 bases and J lost 4, with 6 bases in between. CDR1 and CDR2 from the germline V gene are MDHEN and SYDVKM. This CDR3 contains 12 residues. DNA of the CDR3: TGTGCCAGCAGTTTGGGGTCCTATGGCTACACCTTC. This encodes CASSLGSYGYTF.

The sample holds a few counts of this clone. The chain employs TRBV29-1 and TRBJ1-1, with a possible D match to TRBD1 (5 bases). Trimming removed 0 bases at V and 4 bases at J, with 15 bases between. The CDR3 has 15 amino acids. The V gene's germline CDR1 is SQVTM and CDR2 ANQGSEA. This CDR3 is CSVEDQGRAGTEAFF. As DNA, the CDR3 is TGCAGCGTTGAAGATCAGGGCAGGGCGGGCACTGAAGCTTTCTTT. The full variable domain, its missing parts supplied by reference TRBV29-1 and TRBJ1-1, is SAVISQKPSRDICQRGTSLTIQCQVDSQVTMMFWYRQQPGQSLTLIATANQGSEATYESGFVIDKFPISRPNLTFSTLTVSNMSPEDSSIYLCSVEDQGRAGTEAFFGQGTRLTVV.

The chain links TRBV4-1 to TRBJ1-1; D is perhaps TRBD1 (6 bases). The CDR3 sequence is 15 residues long. V lost 1 base, J lost 4 bases, and 13 bases lay in between. Germline CDR1 reads MGHRA; CDR2 reads YSYEKL. The CDR3 sequence is CASSQAAMGATEAFF. The CDR3 nucleotides read TGCGCCAGCAGCCAAGCCGCAATGGGGGCCACTGAAGCTTTCTTT.

The chain is built from TRBV10-1 and TRBJ2-5; D may match TRBD1 or TRBD2 (7 bases each). Per the germline V gene, CDR1 is WNHNN and CDR2 is SYGVQD (reference sequence). This CDR3 contains 17 residues. Trimming stripped 6 bases from V and 0 bases from J, with 20 bases between. CDR3 coding DNA: TGCGCCAGCAGCGGGACAGCGGACCGGGAGGACCAAGAGACCCAGTACTTC. It yields the protein CASSGTADREDQETQYF.

CDR3 in DNA: TGTGCCAGCAGTCGAAGCGCCACGGTCAATGAGCAGTTCTTC. Its translation: CASSRSATVNEQFF. The chain links TRBV6-2 or TRBV6-3 to TRBJ2-1, with D unresolved. Germline values: CDR1 MNHEY, CDR2 SVGEGT. The CDR3 loop spans 14 amino acids. V shed 5 bases and J shed 6 bases, with 14 bases lying between them.